These T cell receptor beta chains were read from a single sample in a study of blood T cell repertoires in COVID-19. This table comes from immunoSEQ multiplex PCR, and its TCRdb copy is limited to in-frame clones, with some not included. The table records 300,000 to 350,000 clones, 85% to 90% of them present only once. The sequencing sample was made of peripheral blood. The receptors were gathered from a woman in her 30s with COVID-19, enrolled during active disease. CDR3s include the opening cysteine and the closing phenylalanine or tryptophan. The D gene is left open where the match is weak. Clone size is shown for a subset of rows, as once, few, many or a class of expanded clone.

NA,TRBJ2-5,TRBV11-2,TRBD2,CASSGTSGNLETQYF,TGTGCCAGCAGCGGGACTAGCGGTAATCTAGAGACCCAGTACTTC
NA,TRBJ1-1,TRBV5-6,TRBD1,CASSWPTGGTEAFF,TGTGCCAGCAGCTGGCCGACAGGGGGCACTGAAGCTTTCTTT
NA,TRBJ1-1,TRBV10-2,TRBD1,CASSGNRGTEAFF,TGCGCCAGCAGTGGAAACAGGGGAACTGAAGCTTTCTTT
once,TRBJ1-5,TRBV19,TRBD1,CASSTWTGGNQPQHF,TGTGCCAGTAGTACATGGACAGGGGGCAATCAGCCCCAGCATTTT
NA,TRBJ2-1,TRBV5-1,NA,CASTRSDSSYNEQFF,TGCGCCAGCACCCGTAGCGATAGCTCCTACAATGAGCAGTTCTTC
NA,TRBJ2-7,TRBV2,TRBD2,CASSEGTRSEQYF,TGTGCCAGCAGTGAGGGGACTAGGTCCGAGCAGTACTTC
NA,TRBJ2-7,TRBV19,TRBD2,CASSKLADYEQYF,TGTGCCAGTAGTAAACTAGCGGACTACGAGCAGTACTTC
NA,TRBJ2-7,TRBV5-1,NA,CASSLTGTGSSYEQYF,TGCGCCAGCAGCTTAACCGGGACTGGCAGCTCCTACGAGCAGTACTTC
NA,TRBJ2-5,TRBV5-4,TRBD2,CASSFVAGAEETQYF,TGTGCCAGCAGCTTTGTAGCGGGAGCAGAAGAGACCCAGTACTTC
few,TRBJ1-2,TRBV5-1,NA,CASSLRYGTNYGYTF,TGCGCCAGCAGCTTGCGATACGGGACAAACTATGGCTACACCTTC
NA,TRBJ2-7,TRBV27,NA,CASSFIGFSYEQYF,TGTGCCAGCAGTTTCATCGGGTTTTCCTACGAGCAGTACTTC
NA,TRBJ2-6,TRBV27,TRBD1,CASSLGTGSSGANVLTF,TGTGCCAGCAGTTTGGGGACAGGCAGCTCTGGGGCCAACGTCCTGACTTTC
NA,TRBJ2-7,TRBV10-2,NA,CASADQLTYEQYF,TGCGCCAGCGCGGATCAGCTGACCTACGAGCAGTACTTC
NA,TRBJ2-7,TRBV30,TRBD1,CASTGGGDEQYF,TGTGCCTCTACAGGGGGCGGTGACGAGCAGTACTTC
NA,TRBJ1-1,TRBV9,TRBD1,CASSVDPGTGVGVGTEAFF,TGTGCCAGCAGCGTAGACCCCGGGACAGGGGTAGGAGTTGGCACTGAAGCTTTCTTT
NA,TRBJ1-2,TRBV7-8,TRBD1,CASSQGQGYGYTF,TGTGCCAGCAGCCAAGGACAGGGTTATGGCTACACCTTC
NA,TRBJ1-4,TRBV29-1,TRBD1,CSVLGTGGTNEKLFF,TGCAGCGTTCTCGGGACAGGCGGAACTAATGAAAAACTGTTTTTT
NA,TRBJ2-7,TRBV6-2/TRBV6-3,TRBD1,CASSQPGLRDRAYEQYF,TGTGCCAGCAGCCAACCAGGTCTCCGGGACAGGGCCTACGAGCAGTACTTC
NA,TRBJ2-7,TRBV7-2,NA,CASSLAGLSSYEQYF,TGTGCCAGCAGCTTAGCTGGACTGTCTTCCTACGAGCAGTACTTC
once,TRBJ2-1,TRBV6-5,TRBD1,CASRWGQINEQFF,TGTGCCAGCAGATGGGGACAGATTAATGAGCAGTTCTTC
NA,TRBJ2-1,TRBV6-1,TRBD1,CASSGFIVGTGNVNEQFF,TGTGCCAGCAGTGGTTTTATAGTAGGGACAGGGAATGTTAATGAGCAGTTCTTC
NA,TRBJ2-3,TRBV7-2,NA,CASSLAPLHPTDTQYF,TGTGCCAGCAGCTTGGCACCCCTTCATCCCACAGATACGCAGTATTTT
NA,TRBJ1-2,TRBV27,NA,CASYSPGTALRVGTF,TGTGCCAGTTACTCTCCTGGGACTGCTTTGAGGGTGGGGACCTTC
NA,TRBJ1-2,TRBV5-5,NA,CASTPVVAGNYGYTF,TGTGCCAGCACCCCAGTGGTGGCAGGGAACTATGGCTACACCTTC
once,TRBJ2-5,TRBV29-1,NA,CSVESRWETQYF,TGCAGCGTTGAAAGCAGGTGGGAGACCCAGTACTTC
once,TRBJ2-3,TRBV3-1/TRBV3-2,TRBD2,CASSQRTGTSGRTDTQYF,TGTGCCAGCAGCCAACGTACCGGGACTAGCGGGAGGACAGATACGCAGTATTTT
NA,TRBJ1-1,TRBV9,TRBD1,CASSGTGQVKPEAFF,TGTGCCAGCAGCGGGACGGGACAGGTGAAGCCTGAAGCTTTCTTT
NA,TRBJ1-3,TRBV4-1,NA,CASSPRDNPGNTIYF,TGCGCCAGCAGCCCCCGGGACAACCCTGGAAACACCATATATTTT
NA,TRBJ1-5,TRBV2,NA,CASSAPLQRGNQPQHF,TGTGCCAGCAGTGCACCTTTACAGAGAGGCAATCAGCCCCAGCATTTT
NA,TRBJ2-1,TRBV5-3,NA,CARSFFRENMRQNEQFF,TGTGCCAGAAGCTTTTTTAGGGAGAATATGAGGCAGAACGAGCAGTTCTTC
NA,TRBJ1-3,TRBV5-4,NA,CASSLPSGDLGNTIYF,TGTGCCAGCAGCTTGCCCAGCGGGGACCTCGGAAACACCATATATTTT
NA,TRBJ2-5,TRBV28,NA,CASRINGAQETQYF,TGTGCCAGCAGGATAAACGGAGCCCAAGAGACCCAGTACTTC
NA,TRBJ1-1,TRBV5-4,NA,CASSTYGLGSTEAFF,TGTGCCAGCAGCACTTACGGGTTAGGGAGCACTGAAGCTTTCTTT
NA,TRBJ1-1,TRBV7-9,NA,CASSLGQETEAFF,TGTGCCAGCAGCTTAGGACAGGAGACTGAAGCTTTCTTT
NA,TRBJ2-1,TRBV19,NA,CASSIGPNEQFF,TGTGCCAGTAGTATTGGCCCCAATGAGCAGTTCTTC
NA,TRBJ1-3,TRBV7-2,NA,CASSRDAGVGGNTIYF,TGTGCCAGCAGCCGCGACGCGGGGGTTGGAGGAAACACCATATATTTT
few,TRBJ1-5,TRBV6-6,NA,CASSYRKGGFIQPQHF,TGTGCCAGCAGTTACCGGAAGGGAGGGTTCATCCAGCCCCAGCATTTT
NA,TRBJ2-7,TRBV30,TRBD2,CAWRRPGLAGRVLSYEQYF,TGTGCCTGGCGGAGACCGGGACTAGCGGGAAGGGTCCTCTCCTACGAGCAGTACTTC
NA,TRBJ2-3,TRBV6-6,TRBD2,CASSPPPFSGRNRDTQYF,TGTGCCAGCAGTCCCCCTCCATTTAGCGGGAGGAATCGAGATACGCAGTATTTT
few,TRBJ1-6,TRBV28,TRBD1,CASSLTGVIDSPLHF,TGTGCCAGCAGCCTTACAGGGGTCATCGATTCGCCCCTCCACTTT
NA,TRBJ2-1,TRBV19,TRBD1,CASSTRQGSPNEQFF,TGTGCCAGTAGTACAAGACAGGGGTCCCCCAATGAGCAGTTCTTC
NA,TRBJ1-2,TRBV2,NA,CASSVGQVYGYTF,TGTGCCAGCAGTGTGGGCCAAGTCTATGGCTACACCTTC
NA,TRBJ2-3,TRBV28,TRBD1,CASRPGGGTDTQYF,TGTGCCAGCAGACCAGGGGGCGGCACAGATACGCAGTATTTT